This paragraph covers one TCR beta chain sequence. Its antigen has not been determined. Base qualities were left out, and no much larger clone turns up one base away. This sample's time point label indicates: about 28 days (+/-7) after the second vaccine dose. Because spike-specific TCR depth and breadth did not differ between the two schedules, AZD1222 recipients who got a second dose at roughly 4 weeks were pooled with those who got a second dose at roughly 12 weeks. Vaccinee samples came from UK trials COV001 and COV002, including a single-blind randomized controlled phase 2/3 trial of AZD1222 (ChAdOx1 nCoV-19) in healthy adults. For TCRbeta chain sequencing, PBMC samples from trial participants were taken at day 0 and at day 28 after the second dose. The sample belongs to a study of T cell responses to AZD1222 COVID-19 vaccine (dated by TCRdb to the early 2020s). With regard to the full study: TCR sequencing was performed for 230 to 250 trial participants, of whom roughly 200 were given two doses of AZD1222 and about 25 were given two doses of MenACWY control vaccine. Trial participants were enrolled by age into 18-55, 56-69 and 70-plus year subgroups, with approximately 150, 28 and 58 TCR-sequenced participants respectively.

The study at large found these results: A significant rise in spike-specific TCR breadth and depth was observed after two AZD1222 doses relative to day 0 and relative to MenACWY recipients. Participants were mostly white British, with more females than males. The authors suggested clonal diversity may have been underestimated. Because no day 14 peak-response samples were available, the repertoires could be characterized only after the peak T cell response. Reportedly, almost half of the unique spike-specific TCRs recognized epitopes lying outside the regions that are mutated in the B.1.351 and B.1.1.7 variants. In the small 56-69-year group, the increase in depth fell short of significance, most likely because of low power. Conclusions about previously exposed vaccinees were limited because only 6 or 7 AZD1222 recipients were SARS-CoV-2 seropositive at baseline. Vaccine-associated CD4 TCRs spanned the whole spike protein, with dominant responses in regions 160-218 and 743-854.

Taken from the germline V gene, the CDR1 and CDR2 loops are SQVTM and ANQGSEA. At the junction V is shortened by 1 base and J by 8 bases, with 14 bases in between. The CDR3 has 13 amino acids, counting the end cysteine and phenylalanine. This entry keeps only the CDR3 DNA: 39 bases, framed from base 1. The CDR3 regions of human TCRbeta chains were analyzed by immunosequencing. Concerning the study's data processing: Repertoire TCRs were matched against a reference library of SARS-CoV-2-specific TCRs generated with the MIRA antigen-specificity platform. Breadth was defined as the fraction of unique TCRs that were SARS-CoV-2-associated. Depth was defined as the fraction of total T cells that were SARS-CoV-2-associated. Each spike-specific TCR was assigned to its reactive spike region and to a CD4 or CD8 class using the MIRA data. Log10-transformed breadth and depth values were compared by one-way ANOVA with Sidak's multiple comparisons tests. TCRdb re-hosts the immuneACCESS table, in-frame sequences only. Its copies lack some clones; in the studies checked, an unresolved V gene accounts for under half of them, and the cause for the rest is not known. The DNA was the basis for D and trimming; V, J and clone size are from that table. The sample table holds 140,000 to 150,000 clones, of which about 92% were seen once. Clones ranked in the top ten supply less than 3.5% of the sample.

The rearranged segments are TRBV29-1 and TRBJ1-2, with a tentative D gene TRBD1 over 5 matching bases. Sample: peripheral blood, taken 28 days after the second AZD1222 dose. The sequence was obtained from an adult who received the AZD1222 COVID-19 vaccine. The DNA sequence is as follows: TGCAGCGTTGAAGGGGATGCAAGGGGCGGCTACACCTTC. This is translated as CSVEGDARGGYTF. Where the CDR3 stops, the reference TRBV29-1 and TRBJ1-2 genes take over; the full variable domain is SAVISQKPSRDICQRGTSLTIQCQVDSQVTMMFWYRQQPGQSLTLIATANQGSEATYESGFVIDKFPISRPNLTFSTLTVSNMSPEDSSIYLCSVEGDARGGYTFGSGTRLTVV.